The 28 T cell receptor beta chains given below trace back to one sample, sequenced in a study of blood T cell repertoires in COVID-19. Sequenced by immunoSEQ multiplex PCR; TCRdb stores in-frame clones only, minus some. This sample has tens of thousands of clones, with 85% to 90% found just once. Sequencing was carried out using peripheral blood. Receptors originate from a woman aged 60 to 75 with COVID-19, enrolled during active disease.

This chain connects TRBV14 to TRBJ1-3; D remains unclear. CDR3 size: 13 residues. Germline values: CDR1 SGHDN, CDR2 FVKESK. V was cut by 1 base and J by 4 bases, with 5 bases left in between. The CDR3 DNA follows: TGTGCCAGCAGCCAAGTGGGCGGAAACACCATATATTTT. It yields the protein CASSQVGGNTIYF.

The chain recombines TRBV18 with TRBJ2-3; 10 nucleotides match TRBD2. Trimming at V came to 2 bases and at J to 4 bases, leaving 3 bases not matched to a gene. Germline CDR1 is KGHSH and CDR2 is LQKENI. The CDR3 has 15 residues. CDR3 in amino acids: CASSPTGTSADTQYF. The CDR3 DNA sequence: TGTGCCAGCTCACCAACCGGGACTAGCGCAGATACGCAGTATTTT.

This chain joins TRBV10-3 and TRBJ1-1; the D gene is possibly TRBD1 (6 bases). Germline V lookup: CDR1 ENHRY, CDR2 SYGVKD. The germline V and J ends were trimmed by 0 bases and 1 base, with 9 bases remaining between them. The CDR3 runs to 15 residues. The CDR3 protein is CAISESGRGNTEAFF. CDR3 bases: TGTGCCATCAGTGAGTCGGGCAGGGGGAACACTGAAGCTTTCTTT.

Turning to this clone: The same CDR3 arises from other DNA sequences in this sample as well. The chain employs TRBV19 and TRBJ2-7; maybe TRBD2 (6 bases). Trimming left V 2 bases short and J 0 bases short, with 11 bases between. CDR1 is LNHDA and CDR2 is SQIVND in the germline V gene (reference sequence). The CDR3 spans 15 residues. The CDR3: CASSISGGSSYEQYF. Written as DNA, the CDR3 is TGTGCCAGTAGTATATCCGGAGGGAGCTCCTACGAGCAGTACTTC.

J is TRBJ1-6 and V is TRBV13; the match to TRBD1 covers 10 bases. The CDR3 is 14 residues long. The germline gives CDR1 PRHDT, CDR2 FYEKMQ (reference sequence). V lost 3 bases to trimming and J lost 7 bases; unmatched junction nucleotides: 0. The CDR3 nucleotides are TGTGCCAGCAGCTTGGGACAGGGGAATTCACCCCTCCACTTT. It encodes CASSLGQGNSPLHF.

J is TRBJ1-5 and V is TRBV27, with 7 bases identical to TRBD1. Trimming removed 5 bases from V and 7 bases from J; junction bases left unmatched: 11. The CDR3 spans 15 residues. Germline loops: CDR1 MNHEY, CDR2 SMNVEV (reference sequence). The CDR3 coding sequence is TGTGCCAGCAGTCCATTAACAGGGGCACGGCAGCCCCAGCATTTT. It codes for CASSPLTGARQPQHF.

Remarks on this clone: The germline gene is not matched at one end of the junction; a read error may be the cause. The V gene is TRBV15, the J gene TRBJ1-2, with TRBD1 identical over 11 bases. The length of the CDR3 is 14 residues. Per germline, CDR1 LNHNV and CDR2 YYDKDF (reference sequence). The DNA of the CDR3 is TGTGCCACCAGCCGATTCAGGACAGGGGGCTACGTTAACTTC. Translated: CATSRFRTGGYVNF.

The chain joins TRBV3-1 (or the pseudogene TRBV3-2) to TRBJ1-2; D is possibly TRBD1 (6 bases). Looked up from germline, CDR1 is LGHDT and CDR2 is YNNKEL (reference sequence). This CDR3 comprises 17 residues. V shed 1 base and J shed 3 bases, with 18 bases lying between them. The CDR3 protein is CASSQGWGGASYYGYTF. CDR3 sequence (DNA): TGTGCCAGCAGCCAAGGTTGGGGGGGGGCGAGTTACTATGGCTACACCTTC.

The rearrangement joins TRBV19 to TRBJ1-6, with a weak D call TRBD1 (6 bases). Germline V lookup: CDR1 LNHDA, CDR2 SQIVND (reference sequence). With 3 bases removed from V and 15 bases from J, the gap between germline ends came to 12 bases. The CDR3 loop spans 12 amino acids. The CDR3 region is CASSISRGGLHF. The CDR3 region has the DNA TGTGCCAGTAGTATCAGCAGGGGCGGCCTCCACTTT.

The chain combines TRBV7-2 with TRBJ2-3; TRBD2 matches 7 bases. Losses at the gene ends were 3 bases for V and 7 bases for J; bases not matched to a gene: 16. The CDR3 length is 17 residues. The V gene's germline CDR1 is SGHTA and CDR2 FQGNSA. This CDR3 reads CASSFQDLGGGRYTQYF. DNA for the CDR3: TGTGCCAGCAGCTTCCAAGATCTGGGGGGGGGTAGATATACGCAGTATTTT. The variable domain in full, with the rest retrieved from reference TRBV7-2 and TRBJ2-3, is GAGVSQSPSNKVTEKGKDVELRCDPISGHTALYWYRQSLGQGLEFLIYFQGNSAPDKSGLPSDRFSAERTGGSVSTLTIQRTQQEDSAVYLCASSFQDLGGGRYTQYFGPGTRLTVL.

The chain joins TRBV3-1 (or the pseudogene TRBV3-2) to TRBJ2-1, with 9 bases fitting TRBD2. Germline V gene sequence: CDR1 LGHDT, CDR2 YNNKEL (reference sequence). The CDR3 has 17 amino acids. With V trimmed by 2 bases and J by 5 bases, 10 bases remained unmatched. The CDR3 nucleotides read TGTGCCAGCAGCCAATTTTTTAGCGGGAGTTTGCACAATGAGCAGTTCTTC. This sequence encodes CASSQFFSGSLHNEQFF.

The chain links TRBV19 to TRBJ1-5; possible D gene TRBD1, 5 bases. CDR3 size: 12 residues. V was cut by 5 bases and J by 9 bases, with 11 bases left in between. From germline, CDR1 is LNHDA and CDR2 SQIVND (reference sequence). The CDR3 here is CASSHFQGPQHF. The CDR3 DNA is TGTGCCAGTAGTCACTTCCAGGGGCCCCAGCATTTT.

This sequence joins TRBV28 and TRBJ2-1; 11 bases map to TRBD2. The germline CDR1 and CDR2 sequences are MDHEN and SYDVKM. The CDR3 spans 15 residues. V shed 2 bases, J shed 6 bases, and the junction held 3 bases outside the gene matches. In DNA form, the CDR3 reads TGTGCCAGCAGTTTAAGTAGCGGGAGGGCCAATGAGCAGTTCTTC. This encodes CASSLSSGRANEQFF.

The chain joins TRBV28 to TRBJ1-5; D gene ambiguous. Germline loops: CDR1 MDHEN, CDR2 SYDVKM. There are 18 residues in the CDR3. The V gene lost 1 base and the J gene lost 0 bases, with 16 bases spanning the gap. CDR3 sequence: CASSLSPLGGFSNQPQHF. The CDR3 bases are TGTGCCAGCAGTTTATCCCCCCTTGGAGGCTTTAGCAATCAGCCCCAGCATTTT.

V and J are TRBV28 and TRBJ1-2, with D perhaps TRBD1 (6 bases). Trimming took off 7 bases at V and 1 base at J, with 16 bases between the two ends. The germline CDR1 and CDR2 sequences are MDHEN and SYDVKM. The CDR3 contains 15 residues. Here the CDR3 reads CASTRGGTGNYGYTF. The CDR3, as DNA: TGTGCCAGCACTCGAGGGGGTACTGGTAACTATGGCTACACCTTC.

The V call is TRBV5-1, the J call TRBJ2-5; 16 bases match TRBD2. V was pared by 3 bases and J by 5 bases, with 7 bases of the junction left unmatched. The CDR3 length is 17 residues. The germline V gene has CDR1 SGHRS and CDR2 YFSETQ. The CDR3 DNA reads TGCGCCAGCAGCTCGGGACTAGCGGGAGGGCCCTCGGAGACCCAGTACTTC. This codes for CASSSGLAGGPSETQYF.

This clone was detected once. J is TRBJ2-7 and V is TRBV9; 7 nucleotides agree with TRBD1. The CDR3 runs 15 residues. V shed 0 bases, J shed 3 bases, and the junction held 6 bases outside the gene matches. Germline loops: CDR1 SGDLS, CDR2 YYNGEE. CDR3 coding DNA: TGTGCCAGCAGCGTAGGAGGGGGCATCCTCTACGAGCAGTACTTC. This encodes CASSVGGGILYEQYF.

The chain couples TRBV5-1 to TRBJ1-1, with 9 bases matching TRBD1. With 4 bases clipped from V and 0 bases from J, the junction kept 10 bases outside the gene matches. The CDR3 covers 17 residues. Germline CDR1 SGHRS, CDR2 YFSETQ. The DNA for the CDR3 is TGCGCCAGCAGCCTAAACAGGGGGCGTTTAATGAACACTGAAGCTTTCTTT. Its translation: CASSLNRGRLMNTEAFF.

The rearrangement links TRBV5-6 to TRBJ2-1, with D hard to call. The germline V and J ends were trimmed by 5 bases and 8 bases, with 20 bases remaining between them. The germline gives CDR1 SGHDT, CDR2 YYEEEE. CDR3 length: 15 residues. This chain's CDR3 is CASRLISTLNDEQFF. The CDR3 nucleotides read TGTGCCAGCAGATTGATCAGTACCCTGAACGATGAGCAGTTCTTC. The full variable domain, in which reference TRBV5-6 and TRBJ2-1 provide the parts outside the CDR3, is DAGVTQSPTHLIKTRGQQVTLRCSPKSGHDTVSWYQQALGQGPQFIFQYYEEEERQRGNFPDRFSGHQFPNYSSELNVNALLLGDSALYLCASRLISTLNDEQFFGPGTRLTVL.

In this sample, this clone turned up a few times. The V call is TRBV28, the J call TRBJ1-6, with 8 bases that match TRBD1. The CDR3 is 14 amino acids. The germline CDR1 and CDR2 sequences are MDHEN and SYDVKM. With 8 bases clipped from V and 8 bases from J, the junction kept 8 bases outside the gene matches. In DNA form, the CDR3 reads TGTGCCAGCCTCCGGGACAGGTGGGATTCACCCCTCCACTTT. Translating gives CASLRDRWDSPLHF.

This clone was recorded only once. The J gene is TRBJ2-6, the V gene TRBV19; 8 bases map to TRBD1. CDR3 length: 16 residues. Losses at the gene ends were 6 bases for V and 0 bases for J; bases not matched to a gene: 4. CDR1 LNHDA and CDR2 SQIVND come from the germline V gene (reference sequence). CDR3 region: CASRPTGDSGANVLTF. CDR3 DNA sequence: TGTGCCAGTAGACCGACAGGGGACTCTGGGGCCAACGTCCTGACTTTC.

The genes are TRBV19 and TRBJ2-5, with 7 bases aligning to TRBD2. Germline trimming cut 3 bases from V and 1 base from J; bases unmatched to any gene: 2. Germline assignment: CDR1 LNHDA and CDR2 SQIVND (reference sequence). This CDR3 is 14 amino acids long. The CDR3, as DNA: TGTGCCAGTAGTATGGGCGGGGGCCAAGAGACCCAGTACTTC. This gives the protein CASSMGGGQETQYF.

V is TRBV6-5 and J is TRBJ2-1, with D hard to call. Germline CDR1 and CDR2: MNHEY and SVGAGI. The CDR3 covers 13 residues. V lost 4 bases to trimming and J lost 3 bases, with 7 bases between them. CDR3 nucleotide sequence: TGTGCCAGCAGTTCTAGAGACTACAATGAGCAGTTCTTC. Its protein product is CASSSRDYNEQFF.

V and J are TRBV15 and TRBJ2-1, with D maybe TRBD2 (5 bases). CDR1 and CDR2 (germline): LNHNV, YYDKDF (reference sequence). CDR3 length: 15 residues. V was pared by 0 bases and J by 4 bases, with 10 bases between. CDR3 amino acids: CATSRDYREYNEQFF. CDR3 bases: TGTGCCACCAGCAGAGATTATCGGGAATACAATGAGCAGTTCTTC.

This chain uses TRBV4-1 with TRBJ1-2; D unclear. The V gene lost 4 bases and the J gene lost 8 bases, with 23 bases spanning the gap. Germline CDR1 is MGHRA and CDR2 is YSYEKL. This CDR3 is 16 amino acids long. The CDR3 is CASSRITRLAQSGYTF. The CDR3 DNA is TGCGCCAGCAGCCGCATCACGCGGCTAGCCCAGAGCGGCTACACCTTC.

The chain joins TRBV27 to TRBJ1-2, with unresolved D. The CDR3 covers 10 residues. Trimming took off 3 bases at V and 13 bases at J, with 9 bases between the two ends. CDR1 is MNHEY and CDR2 is SMNVEV in the germline V gene (reference sequence). CDR3 amino acids: CASSFLCSTF. DNA for the CDR3: TGTGCCAGCAGTTTTCTATGTAGCACCTTC.

The chain carries TRBV2 and TRBJ2-7; D is unresolved. From germline, CDR1 is SNHLY and CDR2 FYNNEI. V dropped 7 bases and J dropped 5 bases, with 12 bases sitting between them. This CDR3 comprises 12 residues. CDR3 sequence reads: CASMIPNNEQYF. The CDR3 bases are TGTGCCAGCATGATTCCAAACAACGAGCAGTACTTC.

The rearrangement links TRBV19 to TRBJ1-3, with a possible D match to TRBD1 (5 bases). Trimming took 8 bases from V and 0 from J, leaving 14 bases between them. The CDR3 contains 15 residues. CDR1 is LNHDA, CDR2 SQIVND, per germline (reference sequence). CDR3 nucleotide sequence: TGTGCCAGTGCAAGCATGGGGGGCTCTGGAAACACCATATATTTT. Its translation: CASASMGGSGNTIYF. Based on the CDR3 plus reference TRBV19 and TRBJ1-3, the full variable domain is DGGITQSPKYLFRKEGQNVTLSCEQNLNHDAMYWYRQDPGQGLRLIYYSQIVNDFQKGDIAEGYSVSREKKESFPLTVTSAQKNPTAFYLCASASMGGSGNTIYFGEGSWLTVV.